This T cell receptor (beta chain) emerged from a study of identical twins. The CDR3 is made up of 13 amino acids. With 2 bases removed from V and 6 bases from J, the gap between germline ends came to 9 bases. The germline CDR1 and CDR2 sequences are MRHNA and SNTAGT. cDNA carried unique molecular identifiers, and a universal primer site was added by template switching. One entry per CDR3 protein results from TCRdb running MiXCR on the 5' RACE reads. This sample carries hundreds of thousands of distinct CDR3 sequences, approximately 7.3% of them seen once, and the ten largest clones take over 5%. The same data also contributed to another study, on yellow fever vaccine responses in identical twins.

The clonotype originates from a woman younger than 30 in good health. Sequencing input: CD8+ T cells sorted from blood. V usage is TRBV6-4 and J usage is TRBJ2-3, with TRBD1 as a possible D gene (6 bases). For the CDR3, the DNA is TGTGCCAGCAGTGACCCCGGACAGGATACGCAGTATTTT. This codes for CASSDPGQDTQYF.